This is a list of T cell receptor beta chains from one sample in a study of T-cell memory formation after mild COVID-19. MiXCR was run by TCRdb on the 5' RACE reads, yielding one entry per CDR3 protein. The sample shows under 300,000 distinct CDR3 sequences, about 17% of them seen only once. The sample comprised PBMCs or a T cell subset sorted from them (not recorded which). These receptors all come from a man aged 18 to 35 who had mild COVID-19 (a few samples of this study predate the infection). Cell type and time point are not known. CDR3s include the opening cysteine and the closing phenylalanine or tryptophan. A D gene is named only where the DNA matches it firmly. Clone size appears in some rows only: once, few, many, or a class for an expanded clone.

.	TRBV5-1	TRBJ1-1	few	CASSMGQNTEAFF	TGCGCCAGCAGCATGGGACAGAACACTGAAGCTTTCTTT
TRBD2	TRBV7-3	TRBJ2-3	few	CASSGITSGGSTDTQYF	TGTGCCAGCAGCGGTATAACTAGCGGGGGGAGCACAGATACGCAGTATTTT
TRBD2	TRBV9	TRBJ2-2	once	CASSARLGGGAGELFF	TGTGCCAGCAGCGCCCGACTGGGGGGAGGGGCCGGGGAGCTGTTTTTT
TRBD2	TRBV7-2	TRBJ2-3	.	CASSTTSGGTTDTQYF	TGTGCCAGCAGCACAACTAGCGGGGGGACCACAGATACGCAGTATTTT
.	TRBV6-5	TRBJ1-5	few	CASSPGSGGYQPQHF	TGTGCCAGCAGCCCGGGTTCGGGAGGGTATCAGCCCCAGCATTTT
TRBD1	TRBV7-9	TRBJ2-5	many	CASSSRGPETQYF	TGTGCCAGCAGCTCCAGGGGGCCAGAGACCCAGTACTTC
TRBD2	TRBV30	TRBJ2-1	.	CAWSAWGVAGGPPSSYNEQFF	TGTGCCTGGAGTGCCTGGGGCGTAGCGGGGGGGCCCCCTAGCTCCTACAATGAGCAGTTCTTC
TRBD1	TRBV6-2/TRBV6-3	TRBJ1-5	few	CASSYDGQGAGMGNQPQHF	TGTGCCAGCAGTTACGATGGCCAGGGGGCCGGTATGGGCAATCAGCCCCAGCATTTT
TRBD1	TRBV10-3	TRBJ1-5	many	CAISEPGTDNQPQHF	TGTGCCATCAGTGAACCCGGGACAGATAATCAGCCCCAGCATTTT
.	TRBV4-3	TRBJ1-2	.	CASSQEVWTPREVGGYTF	TGCGCCAGCAGCCAAGAAGTTTGGACTCCTCGGGAGGTTGGTGGCTACACCTTC
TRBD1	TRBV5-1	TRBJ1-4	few	CASSSGQSNEKLFF	TGCGCCAGCAGCTCGGGACAGTCTAATGAAAAACTGTTTTTT
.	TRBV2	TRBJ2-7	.	CASSDPAGLEQYF	TGTGCCAGCAGTGATCCGGCAGGGCTCGAGCAGTACTTC
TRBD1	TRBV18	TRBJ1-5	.	CASSPTGTGVQPQHF	TGTGCCAGCTCACCGACTGGGACAGGGGTTCAGCCCCAGCATTTT
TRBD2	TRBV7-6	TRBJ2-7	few	CASARGAGYEQYF	TGTGCCAGCGCGCGGGGGGCGGGTTACGAGCAGTACTTC
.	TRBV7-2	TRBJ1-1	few	CASSFAATANTEAFF	TGTGCCAGCAGCTTCGCCGCGACGGCTAACACTGAAGCTTTCTTT
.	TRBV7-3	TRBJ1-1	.	CASSLMGENTEAFF	TGTGCCAGCAGCTTAATGGGGGAGAACACTGAAGCTTTCTTT
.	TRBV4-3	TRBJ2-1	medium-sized	CASSQGARINNEQFF	TGCGCCAGCAGCCAAGGGGCCAGGATTAACAATGAGCAGTTCTTC
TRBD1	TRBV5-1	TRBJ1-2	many	CASSPTGDSYGYTF	TGCGCCAGCAGCCCGACAGGGGACTCCTATGGCTACACCTTC
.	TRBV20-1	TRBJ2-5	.	CSARPPKGETQYF	TGCAGTGCTAGGCCACCTAAGGGAGAGACCCAGTACTTC
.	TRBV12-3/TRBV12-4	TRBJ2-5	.	CASSLRGARTQYF	TGTGCCAGCAGTTTACGGGGAGCCCGGACCCAGTACTTC
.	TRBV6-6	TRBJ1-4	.	CASSSEKLFF	TGTGCCAGCAGTTCTGAAAAACTGTTTTTT
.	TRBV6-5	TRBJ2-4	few	CASSYGRTAKNIQYF	TGTGCCAGCAGTTACGGTCGGACAGCCAAAAACATTCAGTACTTC
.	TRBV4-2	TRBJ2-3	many	CASRTIGVPGTDTQYF	TGTGCCAGCAGGACAATCGGGGTACCTGGCACAGATACGCAGTATTTT
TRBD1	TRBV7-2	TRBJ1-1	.	CASSPTPGQPEAFF	TGTGCCAGCAGCCCTACTCCGGGACAGCCTGAAGCTTTCTTT
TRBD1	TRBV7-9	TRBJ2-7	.	CASSLTGMTGEQYF	TGTGCCAGCAGCTTGACAGGGATGACTGGAGAGCAGTACTTC
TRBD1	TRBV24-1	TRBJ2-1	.	CATSVAGTAYNEQFF	TGTGCCACCAGTGTCGCCGGGACAGCCTACAATGAGCAGTTCTTC
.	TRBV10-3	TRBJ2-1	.	CAIGSGLAYNEQFF	TGTGCCATCGGATCGGGGCTTGCCTACAATGAGCAGTTCTTC
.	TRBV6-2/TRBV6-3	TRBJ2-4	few	CASREAAKNIQYF	TGTGCCAGCAGGGAGGCGGCCAAAAACATTCAGTACTTC
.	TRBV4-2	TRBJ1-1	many	CASSQDGGENTEAFF	TGTGCCAGCAGCCAAGATGGGGGAGAAAACACTGAAGCTTTCTTT
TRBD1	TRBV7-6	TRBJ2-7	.	CASSLGPGGTYEQYF	TGTGCCAGCAGCTTAGGCCCAGGGGGAACTTACGAGCAGTACTTC
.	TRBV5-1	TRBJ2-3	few	CASSSMADTDTQYF	TGCGCCAGCAGCTCCATGGCGGACACAGATACGCAGTATTTT
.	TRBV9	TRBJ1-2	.	CASSVYTIGGYTF	TGTGCCAGCAGCGTATATACGATTGGCGGCTACACCTTC
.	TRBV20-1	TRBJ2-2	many	CSVKRGVPNTGELFF	TGCAGTGTCAAGCGCGGAGTCCCGAACACCGGGGAGCTGTTTTTT
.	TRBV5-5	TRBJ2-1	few	CASSLSGSDNEQFF	TGTGCCAGCAGCTTGTCGGGCTCAGACAATGAGCAGTTCTTC
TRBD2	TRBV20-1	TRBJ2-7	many	CSATSGGDYEQYF	TGCAGTGCTACCTCGGGAGGCGACTACGAGCAGTACTTC
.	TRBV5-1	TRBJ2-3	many	CASSLARDTSTDTQYF	TGCGCCAGCAGCTTGGCCAGGGACACTAGCACAGATACGCAGTATTTT
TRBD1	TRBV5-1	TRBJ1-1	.	CASSFTQGLNTEAFF	TGCGCCAGCAGCTTCACACAGGGGCTCAACACTGAAGCTTTCTTT
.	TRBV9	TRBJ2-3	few	CASSAQGPDTQYF	TGTGCCAGCAGCGCGCAGGGTCCAGATACGCAGTATTTT
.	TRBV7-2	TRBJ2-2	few	CASSLGSMNTGELFF	TGTGCCAGCAGCTTGGGCAGTATGAACACCGGGGAGCTGTTTTTT
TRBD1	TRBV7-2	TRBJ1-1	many	CASSRNLDRGAFF	TGTGCCAGCAGCCGCAATCTCGACAGGGGAGCTTTCTTT
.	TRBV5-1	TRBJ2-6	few	CASSFRGGAPRSGANVLTF	TGCGCCAGCAGCTTTCGCGGGGGCGCGCCCCGGTCTGGGGCCAACGTCCTGACTTTC
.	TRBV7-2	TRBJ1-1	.	CASSWAGLSEAFF	TGTGCCAGCAGCTGGGCAGGGCTCTCGGAAGCTTTCTTT
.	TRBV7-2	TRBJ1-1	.	CASSLGAGTEAFF	TGTGCCAGCAGCTTGGGGGCAGGGACCGAAGCTTTCTTT
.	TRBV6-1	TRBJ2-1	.	CASSQTTVGEQFF	TGTGCCAGCAGCCAAACGACAGTAGGTGAGCAGTTCTTC